This entry concerns a single T cell receptor beta chain. This sample was included in a study of cytomegalovirus exposure and HLA in healthy donors. Germline V gene data show CDR1 as SEHNR and CDR2 as FQNEAQ (reference sequence). This CDR3 has 13 amino acids. Trimming shortened V by 11 bases and J by 6 bases, and 14 bases separated the two germline ends. Profiled with immunoSEQ multiplex PCR; TCRdb holds only in-frame clones, not every one. The data hold some 270,000 clones, with around 86% observed a single time. Material for sequencing was PBMCs. The chain uses TRBV7-9 and TRBJ1-6; possibly TRBD1 for D (6 bases). This receptor was identified in a woman aged 18-29 years in good health and CMV-seronegative. The CDR3 spells CAGNRGGNSPLHF. DNA for the CDR3: TGTGCCGGGAATAGGGGGGGTAATTCACCCCTCCACTTT.